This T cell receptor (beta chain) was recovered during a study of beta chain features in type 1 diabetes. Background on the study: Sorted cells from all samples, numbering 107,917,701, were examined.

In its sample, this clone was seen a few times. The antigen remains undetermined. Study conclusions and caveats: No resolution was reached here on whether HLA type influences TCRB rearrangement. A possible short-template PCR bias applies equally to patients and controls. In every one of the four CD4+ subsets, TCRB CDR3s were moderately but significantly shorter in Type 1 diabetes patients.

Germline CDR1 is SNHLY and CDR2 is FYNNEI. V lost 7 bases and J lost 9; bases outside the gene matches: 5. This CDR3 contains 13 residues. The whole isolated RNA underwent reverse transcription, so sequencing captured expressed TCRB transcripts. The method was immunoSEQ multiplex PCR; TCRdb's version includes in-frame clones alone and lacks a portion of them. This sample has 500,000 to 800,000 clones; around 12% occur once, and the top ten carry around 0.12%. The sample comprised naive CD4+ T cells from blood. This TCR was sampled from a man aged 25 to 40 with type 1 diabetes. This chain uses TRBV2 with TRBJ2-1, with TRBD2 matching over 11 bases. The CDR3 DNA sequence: TGTGCCAGCAAAGTAGCGGGGGGGAGTGAGCAGTTCTTC. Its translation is CASKVAGGSEQFF.